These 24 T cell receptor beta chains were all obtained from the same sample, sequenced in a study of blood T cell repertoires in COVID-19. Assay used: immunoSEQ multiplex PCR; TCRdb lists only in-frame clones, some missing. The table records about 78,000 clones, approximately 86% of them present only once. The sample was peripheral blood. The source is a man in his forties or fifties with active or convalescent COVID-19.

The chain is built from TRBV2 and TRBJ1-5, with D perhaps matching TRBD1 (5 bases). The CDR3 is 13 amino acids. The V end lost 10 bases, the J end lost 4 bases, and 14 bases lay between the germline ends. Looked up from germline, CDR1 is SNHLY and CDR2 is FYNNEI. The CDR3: CATETELNQPQHF. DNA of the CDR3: TGTGCCACGGAGACAGAGCTGAATCAGCCCCAGCATTTT.

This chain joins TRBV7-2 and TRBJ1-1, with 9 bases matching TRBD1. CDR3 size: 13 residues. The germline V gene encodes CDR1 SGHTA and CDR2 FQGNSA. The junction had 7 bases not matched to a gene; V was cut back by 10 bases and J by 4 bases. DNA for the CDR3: TGTGCCACCAAAGGACAGGGGATCACTGAAGCTTTCTTT. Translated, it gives CATKGQGITEAFF.

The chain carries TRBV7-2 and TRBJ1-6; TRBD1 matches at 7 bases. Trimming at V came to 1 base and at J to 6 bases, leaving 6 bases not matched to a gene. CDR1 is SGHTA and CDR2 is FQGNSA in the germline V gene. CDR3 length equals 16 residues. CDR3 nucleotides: TGTGCCAGCAGCTTAGAGGCAGGGGGTCTTAATTCACCCCTCCACTTT. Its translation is CASSLEAGGLNSPLHF.

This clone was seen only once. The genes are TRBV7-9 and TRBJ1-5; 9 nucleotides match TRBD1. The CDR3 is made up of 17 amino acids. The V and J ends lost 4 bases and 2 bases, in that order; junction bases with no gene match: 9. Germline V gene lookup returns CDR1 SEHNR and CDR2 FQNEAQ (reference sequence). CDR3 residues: CASSSQTGGAGNQPQHF. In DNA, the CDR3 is TGTGCCAGCAGCTCGCAAACAGGGGGCGCGGGCAATCAGCCCCAGCATTTT.

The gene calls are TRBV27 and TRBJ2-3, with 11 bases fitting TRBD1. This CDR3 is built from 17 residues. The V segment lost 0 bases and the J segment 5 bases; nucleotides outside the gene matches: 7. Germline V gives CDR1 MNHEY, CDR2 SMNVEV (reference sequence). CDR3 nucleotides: TGTGCCAGCAGTTTATCGAAGGGGACAGGGGGGAGAGATACGCAGTATTTT. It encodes CASSLSKGTGGRDTQYF.

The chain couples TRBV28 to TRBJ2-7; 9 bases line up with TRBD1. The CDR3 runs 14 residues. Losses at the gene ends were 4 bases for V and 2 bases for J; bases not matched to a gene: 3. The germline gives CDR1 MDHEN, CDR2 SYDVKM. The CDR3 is CASSSRQGAYEQYV. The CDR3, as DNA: TGTGCCAGCAGTTCACGACAGGGGGCCTACGAGCAGTACGTC.

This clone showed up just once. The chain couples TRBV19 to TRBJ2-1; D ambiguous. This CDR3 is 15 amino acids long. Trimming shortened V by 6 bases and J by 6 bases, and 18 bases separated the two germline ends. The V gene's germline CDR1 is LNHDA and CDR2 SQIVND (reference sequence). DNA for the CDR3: TGTGCCAGTAGAATACAAAACGTGGGCAGCAATGAGCAGTTCTTC. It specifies CASRIQNVGSNEQFF.

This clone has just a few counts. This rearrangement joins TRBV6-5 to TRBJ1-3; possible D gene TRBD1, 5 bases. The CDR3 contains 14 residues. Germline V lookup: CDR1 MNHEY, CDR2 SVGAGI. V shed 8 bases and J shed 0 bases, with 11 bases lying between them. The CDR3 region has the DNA TGTGCCAGCTGGGACTGGGCCTCTGGAAACACCATATATTTT. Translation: CASWDWASGNTIYF.

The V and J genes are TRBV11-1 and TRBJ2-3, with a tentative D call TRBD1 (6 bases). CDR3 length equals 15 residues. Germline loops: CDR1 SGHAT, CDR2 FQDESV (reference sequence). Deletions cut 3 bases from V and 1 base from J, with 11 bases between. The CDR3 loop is CASSLTKGGTDTQYF. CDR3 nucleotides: TGTGCCAGCAGCTTGACCAAGGGGGGCACAGATACGCAGTATTTT.

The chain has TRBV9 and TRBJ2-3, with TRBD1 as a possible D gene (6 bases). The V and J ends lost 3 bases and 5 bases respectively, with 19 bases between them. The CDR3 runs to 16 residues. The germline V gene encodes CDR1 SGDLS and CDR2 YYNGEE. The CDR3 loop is CASSGQPGHSGDTQYF. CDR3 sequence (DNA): TGTGCCAGCAGCGGACAGCCGGGACACTCGGGAGATACGCAGTATTTT.

CDR3 sequence reads: CVRSLTFEQGTDTQYF. For the CDR3, the DNA is TGTGTCAGAAGCTTAACTTTCGAGCAGGGCACAGATACGCAGTATTTT. The chain recombines TRBV7-5 with TRBJ2-3; TRBD1 is the table's D call, not checked against the DNA. TRBV7-5 has pseudogene status. This CDR3 is 16 amino acids long.

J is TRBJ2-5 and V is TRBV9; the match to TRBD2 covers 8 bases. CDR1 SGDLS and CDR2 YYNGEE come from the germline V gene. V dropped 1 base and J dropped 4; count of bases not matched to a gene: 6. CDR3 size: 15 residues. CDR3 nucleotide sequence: TGTGCCAGCAGCGTAACGGGACTAGACGTAGAGACCCAGTACTTC. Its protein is CASSVTGLDVETQYF.

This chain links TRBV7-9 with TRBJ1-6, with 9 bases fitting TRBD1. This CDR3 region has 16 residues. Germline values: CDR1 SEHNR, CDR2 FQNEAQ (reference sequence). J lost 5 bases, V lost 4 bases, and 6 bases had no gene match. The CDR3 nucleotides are TGTGCCAGCAGCTGGTCCGGACAGGGGAATAATTCACCCCTCCACTTT. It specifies CASSWSGQGNNSPLHF.

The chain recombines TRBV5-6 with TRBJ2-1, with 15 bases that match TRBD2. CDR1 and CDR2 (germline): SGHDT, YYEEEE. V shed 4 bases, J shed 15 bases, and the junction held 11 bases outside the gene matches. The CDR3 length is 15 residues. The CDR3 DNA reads TGTGCCAGCAGCCAACAACCGGGACTAGCGGGGGGAGGGTTCTTC. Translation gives CASSQQPGLAGGGFF.

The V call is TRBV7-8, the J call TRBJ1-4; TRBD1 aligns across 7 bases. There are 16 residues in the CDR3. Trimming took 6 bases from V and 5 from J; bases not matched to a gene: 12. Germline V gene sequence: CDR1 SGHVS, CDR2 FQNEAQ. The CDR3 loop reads CASRENEGQSNEKLFF. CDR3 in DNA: TGTGCCAGCAGGGAAAATGAGGGACAGAGCAATGAAAAACTGTTTTTT.

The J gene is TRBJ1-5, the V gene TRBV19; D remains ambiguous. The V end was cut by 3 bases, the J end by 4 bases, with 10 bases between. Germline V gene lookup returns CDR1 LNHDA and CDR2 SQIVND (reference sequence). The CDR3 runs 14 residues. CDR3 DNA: TGTGCCAGTAGTATTGGGCAGATGAATCAGCCCCAGCATTTT. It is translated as CASSIGQMNQPQHF.

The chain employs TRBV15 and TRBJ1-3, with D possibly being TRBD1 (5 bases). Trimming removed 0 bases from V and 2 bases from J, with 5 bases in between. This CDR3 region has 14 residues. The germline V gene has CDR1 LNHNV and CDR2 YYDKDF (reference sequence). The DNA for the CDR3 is TGTGCCACCAGCAGAGACAGGGCTGGAAACACCATATATTTT. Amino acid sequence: CATSRDRAGNTIYF.

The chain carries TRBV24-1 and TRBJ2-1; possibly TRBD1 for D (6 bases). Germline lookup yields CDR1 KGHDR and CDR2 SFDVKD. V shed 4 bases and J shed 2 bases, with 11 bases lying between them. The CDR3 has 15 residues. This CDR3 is CATSDPGTPYNEQFF. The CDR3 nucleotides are TGTGCCACCAGTGACCCCGGGACACCCTACAATGAGCAGTTCTTC.

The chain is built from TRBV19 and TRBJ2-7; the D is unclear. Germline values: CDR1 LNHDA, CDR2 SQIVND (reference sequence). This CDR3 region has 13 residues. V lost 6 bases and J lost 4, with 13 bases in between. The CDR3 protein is CASSPLNGYEQYF. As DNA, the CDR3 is TGTGCCAGTAGCCCCTTGAACGGGTACGAGCAGTACTTC.

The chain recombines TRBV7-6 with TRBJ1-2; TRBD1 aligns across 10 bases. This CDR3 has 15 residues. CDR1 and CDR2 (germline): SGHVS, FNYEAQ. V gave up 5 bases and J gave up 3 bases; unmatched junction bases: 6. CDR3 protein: CASSPDRGLYYGYTF. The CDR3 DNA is TGTGCCAGCAGCCCAGACAGGGGGCTCTACTATGGCTACACCTTC. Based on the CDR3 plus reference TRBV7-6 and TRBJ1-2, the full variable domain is GAGVSQSPRYKVTKRGQDVALRCDPISGHVSLYWYRQALGQGPEFLTYFNYEAQQDKSGLPNDRFSAERPEGSISTLTIQRTEQRDSAMYRCASSPDRGLYYGYTFGSGTRLTVV.

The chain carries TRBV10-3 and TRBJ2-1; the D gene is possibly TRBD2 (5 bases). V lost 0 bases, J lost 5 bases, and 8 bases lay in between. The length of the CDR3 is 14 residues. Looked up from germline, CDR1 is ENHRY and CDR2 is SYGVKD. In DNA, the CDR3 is TGTGCCATCAGTGAGTCACCCGGGGACAATGAGCAGTTCTTC. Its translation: CAISESPGDNEQFF.

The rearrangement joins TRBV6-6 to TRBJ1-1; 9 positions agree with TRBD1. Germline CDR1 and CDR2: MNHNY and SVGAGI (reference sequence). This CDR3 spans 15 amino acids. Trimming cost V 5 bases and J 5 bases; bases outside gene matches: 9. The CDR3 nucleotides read TGTGCCAGCAGTCCTTACGGGACAGGGCGGACTGAAGCTTTCTTT. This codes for CASSPYGTGRTEAFF.

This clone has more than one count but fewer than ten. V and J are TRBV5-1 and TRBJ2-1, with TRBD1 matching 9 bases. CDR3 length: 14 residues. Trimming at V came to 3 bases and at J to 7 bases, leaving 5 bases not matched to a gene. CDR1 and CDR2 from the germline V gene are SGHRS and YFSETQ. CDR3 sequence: CASSSGTGINEQFF. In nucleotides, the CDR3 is TGCGCCAGCAGCTCCGGGACAGGGATTAATGAGCAGTTCTTC.

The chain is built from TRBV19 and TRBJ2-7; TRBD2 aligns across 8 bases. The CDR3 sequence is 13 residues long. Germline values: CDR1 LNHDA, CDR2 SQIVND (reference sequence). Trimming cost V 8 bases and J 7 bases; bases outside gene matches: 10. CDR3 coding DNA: TGTGCCAGTCCCCTGCGACTAGCGTGGGAGCAGTACGTC. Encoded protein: CASPLRLAWEQYV.